The clone carrying this T cell receptor (beta chain) was recorded many times. What it binds is not known. These data originate in a study of T cells in Graves' hyperthyroidism and ophthalmopathy. The germline V gene encodes CDR1 MGHDK and CDR2 SYGVNS. The CDR3 is made up of 12 amino acids. Trimming shortened V by 6 bases and J by 9 bases, and 12 bases separated the two germline ends. Whole-study findings and limits: The model made its ophthalmopathy prediction, and onset followed a median approximately 6.5 months later. Blood also showed most of the thyroid clonotypes that were expanded above 0.001. Ophthalmopathy could be told apart from stable hyperthyroidism with a 13 V-J model.

It was over 9.5 ml of fresh peripheral blood that supplied the PBMCs. RNA transcripts served as the template for amplifying TCR beta CDR3 regions. Using the HTBI primer set, a first-round RT-PCR was run on the TCR CDR3. TCRdb reprocessed the multiplex PCR reads via MiXCR and lists one record per CDR3 protein. Of some 700,000 distinct CDR3 sequences detected, approximately 15% appear once; the ten largest clones hold 15%. The material sequenced was blood. The receptor's source is a man in his fifties with Graves' hyperthyroidism. The chain joins TRBV25-1 to TRBJ2-1; a weak D match, TRBD2 (6 bases). DNA for the CDR3: TGTGCCAGCAGATCCGGACTACTTGAGCAGTTCTTC. The encoded protein is CASRSGLLEQFF.